The clone carrying this T cell receptor (beta chain) was picked up a small number of times. Antigen: not known. The data are from a study of T cells in Graves' hyperthyroidism and ophthalmopathy. Study conclusions and caveats: Patients with ophthalmopathy were separated from those with stable hyperthyroidism by a 13 V-J model.

Amplification targeted TCR beta CDR3 regions from RNA transcripts. First-round RT-PCR of the TCR CDR3 relied on the HTBI primer set. TCRdb re-called the multiplex PCR reads with MiXCR, one entry per CDR3 protein. Here the sample spans roughly 300,000 distinct CDR3 sequences, around a sixth being singletons. Trimming shortened V by 4 bases and J by 2 bases, and 9 bases separated the two germline ends. From germline, CDR1 is SQVTM and CDR2 ANQGSEA. This CDR3 contains 13 residues. Graves' hyperthyroidism is called stable when ophthalmopathy does not progress within 18 months. Hyperthyroidism in the patients, aged 18 to 65, was newly diagnosed and under 2 months in duration.

This receptor was taken from a woman aged 45-59 years with Graves' hyperthyroidism. This sequence joins TRBV29-1 and TRBJ2-1; no reliable D call. Sample: blood. CDR3 in amino acids: CSVASQTYNEQFF. The CDR3 bases are TGCAGCGTTGCCAGTCAGACCTACAATGAGCAGTTCTTC.